Presented here are 12 T cell receptor beta chains from one specimen sequenced in a study of monozygotic twins with inflammatory bowel disease. TCRdb re-called the 5' RACE reads; one entry per CDR3 protein, DNA not given. Its clone listing holds 150,000 to 200,000 distinct CDR3 sequences. Sequencing was done on a sample of blood. The receptors originated from a human donor with ulcerative colitis or Crohn's disease, or a healthy co-twin of an affected twin (not recorded which).

The chain has TRBV6-1 and TRBJ2-3. Germline loops: CDR1 MNHNS, CDR2 SASEGT. The CDR3 runs 14 residues. CDR3 region: CASSKRRGTDTQYF.

This chain connects TRBV4-1 to TRBJ2-1; TCRdb's D call of TRBD2 is untestable without DNA. The germline CDR1 and CDR2 sequences are MGHRA and YSYEKL. This CDR3 region has 15 residues. The CDR3 reads CASSLKTSDYNEQFF.

CDR3: CASSPQSKGFNYGYTF. The V and J genes are TRBV9 and TRBJ1-2. This CDR3 spans 16 amino acids. Germline assignment: CDR1 SGDLS and CDR2 YYNGEE.

The chain joins TRBV6-1 to TRBJ2-4. Per the germline V gene, CDR1 is MNHNS and CDR2 is SASEGT. The CDR3 is made up of 14 amino acids. This CDR3 reads CASSKTVAKNIQYF.

The rearrangement uses TRBV9 and TRBJ2-1. This CDR3 is 14 amino acids long. Germline V CDR1 and CDR2: SGDLS, YYNGEE. CDR3 loop: CASSVGRPYNEQFF.

The genes are TRBV14 and TRBJ2-1; TCRdb proposes TRBD2, but this gene call is untestable without DNA. The CDR3 has 19 amino acids. Germline-derived CDR1 and CDR2 are SGHDN and FVKESK. CDR3: CASSRLLRPSGRYEGEQFF.

The chain has TRBV5-5 and TRBJ2-6; the D call from TCRdb, TRBD1, cannot be confirmed without DNA. This CDR3 spans 18 amino acids. CDR1 is SGHKS and CDR2 is YYEKEE in the germline V gene (reference sequence). The CDR3 reads CASSYPGKTASGANVLTF.

The chain has TRBV29-1 and TRBJ2-5; the TRBD1 assignment by TCRdb is unverifiable without DNA. Germline assignment: CDR1 SQVTM and CDR2 ANQGSEA. This CDR3 is built from 13 residues. The CDR3 region is CSGTGTTQETQYF.

The J gene is TRBJ1-2, the V gene TRBV4-3. The CDR3 spans 15 residues. The V gene's germline CDR1 is LGHNA and CDR2 YSLEER. The CDR3 sequence is CASSPQSRTLYGYTF.

The chain has TRBV18 and TRBJ2-7; TCRdb lists TRBD1, though no DNA is available to test this call. The CDR3 runs 18 residues. CDR1 KGHSH and CDR2 LQKENI come from the germline V gene. CDR3 sequence reads: CASSYITEPGQGIYEQYF.

The CDR3: CAWSRGQVNQPQHF. The chain has TRBV30 and TRBJ1-5; TCRdb's D call of TRBD1 is untestable without DNA. The CDR3 length is 14 residues. In germline, CDR1 is GTSNPN, CDR2 SVGIG (reference sequence).

The chain recombines TRBV4-1 with TRBJ2-1; TCRdb picks TRBD1, but there is no DNA to check that call. Germline loops: CDR1 MGHRA, CDR2 YSYEKL. The CDR3 has 21 amino acids. The chain's CDR3 is CASSPAPGGGPTLSSYNEQFF.